This T cell receptor beta chain was obtained from a study of CD8+ T cells in alopecia areata. J was trimmed by 4 bases and V by 4 bases; bases with no gene match: 6. The CDR3 runs 15 residues. Germline V gene sequence: CDR1 SGHRS, CDR2 YFSETQ. Extracted RNA was reverse transcribed into cDNA, the sequencing template. Clones were read by immunoSEQ multiplex PCR, and TCRdb kept only the in-frame ones, dropping some. The sample has 150,000 to 200,000 clones; about three fifths are singletons. Indicated treatment: oral pan-JAK inhibitor, 5-10 mg twice daily. The clonotype originates from a human donor with alopecia areata. The V call is TRBV5-1, the J call TRBJ2-5; 11 positions match TRBD1. The sequencing used CD4+ T cells sorted from blood, collected at week 24, from a patient treated with tofacitinib. The chain's CDR3 is CASSPGQGAGETQYF. CDR3 sequence (DNA): TGCGCCAGCAGCCCCGGACAGGGGGCTGGAGAGACCCAGTACTTC.